The next 22 T cell receptor beta chains were all read from a single sample in a study of human T cells and chemical hapten exposure. Time point: patch test 3, about 24 weeks after DPC sensitization. Treatment: therapeutic diphenylcyclopropenone sensitization with weekly scalp DPC. TCRdb independently ran MiXCR on the RACE reads; one entry per CDR3 protein. The data show 45,000 to 60,000 distinct CDR3 sequences, with around 11% seen just once and roughly 2.4% held by the top ten. Source: whole blood, taken in connection with sensitization to the hapten diphenylcyclopropenone (DPC). The receptors here all came from a man aged 25 to 40 with alopecia areata. Some clones in this sample may be carry-over from other donors' samples.

In this sample, this clonotype turned up a few times. This chain links TRBV7-8 with TRBJ1-1; D is unclear. Trimming left V 5 bases short and J 3 bases short, with 10 bases between. The CDR3 length is 13 residues. Germline V gene lookup returns CDR1 SGHVS and CDR2 FQNEAQ. CDR3 nucleotide sequence: TGTGCCAGCAGCCCCCAGGTGGACACTGAAGCTTTCTTT. Its translation is CASSPQVDTEAFF.

V and J are TRBV7-9 and TRBJ2-7, with 8 bases aligning to TRBD1. V trimming: 5 bases; J trimming: 7 bases; junction bases outside the gene matches: 10. Looked up from germline, CDR1 is SEHNR and CDR2 is FQNEAQ (reference sequence). The CDR3 contains 14 residues. The CDR3 spells CASSRPGTGGEQYF. Written as DNA, the CDR3 is TGTGCCAGCAGCAGACCCGGGACAGGAGGAGAGCAGTACTTC.

This clonotype was detected ten times or more. The chain has TRBV5-1 and TRBJ2-3; possible D gene TRBD2, 6 bases. Germline V gives CDR1 SGHRS, CDR2 YFSETQ. The germline V and J ends were trimmed by 1 base and 7 bases, with 13 bases remaining between them. The CDR3 runs to 14 residues. Here the CDR3 DNA reads TGCGCCAGCAGCTTGCTGAAGGGGACTTATACGCAGTATTTT. It specifies CASSLLKGTYTQYF.

The V call is TRBV9, the J call TRBJ2-7; maybe TRBD2 (6 bases). The V gene's germline CDR1 is SGDLS and CDR2 YYNGEE. V was pared by 2 bases and J by 2 bases, with 11 bases between. The CDR3 runs 14 residues. The CDR3 protein is CASSVGGPTYEQYF. CDR3 bases: TGTGCCAGCAGCGTGGGGGGACCTACCTACGAGCAGTACTTC.

The sample holds a few counts of this clonotype. The J gene is TRBJ2-1, the V gene TRBV7-2; D is possibly TRBD1 (6 bases). The ends were cut back, 1 base at V and 1 base at J, with 8 bases in the middle. This CDR3 has 15 amino acids. From germline, CDR1 is SGHTA and CDR2 FQGNSA. The CDR3 is CASSLDRASYNEQFF. In DNA, the CDR3 is TGTGCCAGCAGCTTAGACAGGGCTTCCTACAATGAGCAGTTCTTC.

This clonotype was seen repeatedly, ten times or more. This chain joins TRBV20-1 and TRBJ2-4; possibly TRBD1 for D (6 bases). The CDR3 runs 16 residues. CDR1 DFQATT and CDR2 SNEGSKA come from the germline V gene (reference sequence). The V end was cut by 5 bases, the J end by 0 bases, with 17 bases between. The CDR3 here is CSAPRRQVLAKNIQYF. The CDR3 DNA is TGCAGTGCTCCTCGCCGACAGGTCCTAGCCAAAAACATTCAGTACTTC.

Ten or more counts support this clonotype. The chain joins TRBV7-9 to TRBJ1-1, with unresolved D. Per the germline V gene, CDR1 is SEHNR and CDR2 is FQNEAQ (reference sequence). There are 15 residues in the CDR3. Trimming took 1 base from V and 4 from J, leaving 13 bases between them. The CDR3 spells CASSLETGWGTEAFF. The CDR3 nucleotides are TGTGCCAGCAGCTTAGAAACGGGGTGGGGCACTGAAGCTTTCTTT.

This clonotype occurred many times. This rearrangement joins TRBV5-1 to TRBJ1-1; D uncertain. The ends were cut back, 0 bases at V and 1 base at J, with 10 bases in the middle. Germline-derived CDR1 and CDR2 are SGHRS and YFSETQ. This CDR3 is built from 15 residues. CDR3 sequence reads: CASSLDGNSNTEAFF. DNA for the CDR3: TGCGCCAGCAGCTTGGACGGAAATTCGAACACTGAAGCTTTCTTT.

V usage is TRBV12-3 or TRBV12-4 and J usage is TRBJ1-2; D remains ambiguous. Trimming shortened V by 2 bases and J by 3 bases, and 4 bases separated the two germline ends. The CDR3 has 12 residues. Here the CDR3 reads CASSLNYYGYTF. For the CDR3, the DNA is TGTGCCAGCAGTTTAAACTACTATGGCTACACCTTC.

This clonotype was seen more than once but under ten times. V gene TRBV7-2 combines with J gene TRBJ2-3, with D possibly being TRBD1 (6 bases). The CDR3 contains 15 residues. V lost 6 bases, J lost 0 bases, and 13 bases lay in between. The germline V gene has CDR1 SGHTA and CDR2 FQGNSA. The CDR3 sequence: CASRRNRESTDTQYF. CDR3 coding DNA: TGTGCCAGCAGGCGAAACAGGGAGAGCACAGATACGCAGTATTTT.

The chain is built from TRBV7-2 and TRBJ1-2; D ambiguous. The CDR3 is 12 residues long. CDR1 and CDR2 from the germline V gene are SGHTA and FQGNSA. V lost 5 bases to trimming and J lost 5 bases, with 9 bases between them. Here the CDR3 reads CASSLATYGYTF. The CDR3 nucleotides are TGTGCCAGCAGCCTTGCTACATATGGCTACACCTTC.

CDR3 DNA: TGTGCCAGCAGCTCCAATCAGGGGCAGGGAGGGACTGAAGCTTTCTTT. Translated: CASSSNQGQGGTEAFF. The chain couples TRBV11-2 to TRBJ1-1, with D maybe TRBD1 (6 bases). The CDR3 extends over 16 amino acids. Germline CDR1 SGHAT, CDR2 FQNNGV. Trimming removed 4 bases from V and 5 bases from J, with 20 bases in between.

V and J are TRBV28 and TRBJ1-2; D not resolved. Per germline, CDR1 MDHEN and CDR2 SYDVKM. This CDR3 is built from 12 residues. Trimming pared 6 bases from V and 5 bases from J, leaving 10 bases between. The CDR3 reads CASRPKGYGYTF. The CDR3 DNA reads as TGTGCCAGCAGGCCCAAGGGATATGGCTACACCTTC.

This clonotype was found a few times. The chain is built from TRBV6-4 and TRBJ1-2; no reliable D call. Trimming took 7 bases from V and 6 from J, leaving 15 bases between them. The length of the CDR3 is 13 residues. The germline V gene has CDR1 MRHNA and CDR2 SNTAGT. The CDR3 bases are TGTGCCAGCAAGAACGGACCAGCGGATGGCTACACCTTC. This encodes CASKNGPADGYTF.

This clonotype showed up just a few times. The genes are TRBV29-1 and TRBJ1-6; TRBD1 is a possible D gene (5 bases). Germline-derived CDR1 and CDR2 are SQVTM and ANQGSEA. This CDR3 comprises 14 residues. V was trimmed by 3 bases and J by 10 bases, leaving 16 bases between them. CDR3 in amino acids: CSVDGALAGSPLHF. The DNA for the CDR3 is TGCAGCGTTGATGGGGCCCTCGCCGGGTCACCCCTCCACTTT.

This clonotype has only a few counts. The rearrangement links TRBV6-2 or TRBV6-3 to TRBJ2-7; TRBD2 matches at 7 bases. The length of the CDR3 is 14 residues. The V and J ends lost 5 bases and 2 bases, in that order; junction bases with no gene match: 6. Germline V gives CDR1 MNHEY, CDR2 SVGEGT. The CDR3 protein is CASSPAGRAYEQYF. The CDR3 region has the DNA TGTGCCAGCAGTCCAGCGGGGCGAGCCTACGAGCAGTACTTC.

This clonotype appeared a few times. J is TRBJ1-1 and V is TRBV6-4, with TRBD1 matching over 8 bases. After removal of 8 bases from V and 7 bases from J, the junction contained 9 bases not matched to a gene. The CDR3 sequence is 13 residues long. From germline, CDR1 is MRHNA and CDR2 SNTAGT. The CDR3 DNA follows: TGTGCCAGCTGTCCGGACAGGGATGGTGAAGCTTTCTTT. It translates to CASCPDRDGEAFF.

The sample holds many counts of this clonotype. The chain has TRBV21-1 and TRBJ1-1; whether TRBD1, the table's D call, matches the DNA was not checked. TRBV21-1 is given as a pseudogene. The CDR3 contains 15 residues. The CDR3 DNA follows: TGTGCCGCCATTGGGGGGGAGAGTCCGAACACTGAAGCTTTCTTT. Protein: CAAIGGESPNTEAFF.

V is TRBV3-1 and J is TRBJ2-7; D gene uncertain. The CDR3 covers 13 residues. Trimming stripped 4 bases from V and 3 bases from J, with 10 bases between. Per germline, CDR1 LGHDT and CDR2 YNNKEL (reference sequence). The CDR3 reads CASSPPSGYEQYF. In nucleotides, the CDR3 is TGTGCCAGCAGCCCACCGTCCGGCTACGAGCAGTACTTC.

This clonotype showed up many times. This sequence joins TRBV28 and TRBJ2-3; D is unclear. Germline V gives CDR1 MDHEN, CDR2 SYDVKM. The ends were cut back, 2 bases at V and 6 bases at J, with 15 bases in the middle. The CDR3 sequence is 15 residues long. The CDR3 protein is CASSLGYPGWDTQYF. As DNA, the CDR3 is TGTGCCAGCAGTTTAGGCTATCCCGGGTGGGATACGCAGTATTTT.

At least ten counts were recorded for this clonotype. The chain employs TRBV12-3 or TRBV12-4 and TRBJ1-1; D gene ambiguous. Trimming stripped 0 bases from V and 11 bases from J, with 10 bases between. The CDR3 consists of 12 residues. The CDR3, as DNA: TGTGCCAGCAGTTTAGCACGTCTCCGGGCTTTCTTT. It codes for CASSLARLRAFF.

The chain has TRBV6-1 and TRBJ1-1; 7 bases match TRBD1. The junction had 4 bases not matched to a gene; V was cut back by 6 bases and J by 0 bases. The CDR3 consists of 14 residues. Germline loops: CDR1 MNHNS, CDR2 SASEGT. DNA for the CDR3: TGTGCCAGCAGCACAGGGGCAATGAACACTGAAGCTTTCTTT. Its translation is CASSTGAMNTEAFF.